This TCR beta chain appears in the sequencing data of a study of human T cells and chemical hapten exposure. Study information: Skin of the upper inner arm, approximately 2 cm by approximately 2 cm, received 2% DPC for sensitization.

The library tagged individual cDNA molecules with unique molecular identifiers. TCRdb passed the RACE reads through MiXCR, listing each CDR3 protein once. The sample includes approximately 74,000 distinct CDR3 sequences, around 30% of them seen just once. V was shortened by 2 bases and J by 6 bases, with 15 bases between the two germline ends. The CDR3 extends over 15 amino acids. Documented time point: patch test 1, 2 weeks after DPC sensitization. The treatment here: therapeutic diphenylcyclopropenone sensitization with weekly scalp DPC. The origin of this receptor is a man between 40 and 49 years old with alopecia areata. Some clones in this sample may be carry-over from other donors' samples. This specimen consisted of whole blood, obtained in connection with sensitization to the hapten diphenylcyclopropenone (DPC). The chain links TRBV12-3 or TRBV12-4 to TRBJ2-3, with unresolved D. The CDR3 spells CASSLLGRAPDTQYF. In DNA form, the CDR3 reads TGTGCCAGCAGTTTACTCGGCCGCGCGCCCGATACGCAGTATTTT.